The 16 T cell receptor beta chains listed next were all sequenced from one sample in a study of T cell responses to AZD1222 COVID-19 vaccine. Assay used: immunoSEQ multiplex PCR; TCRdb lists only in-frame clones, some missing. Found here are about 98,000 clones, less than 90% of them singletons; the top ten hold more than 15%. Sequencing used peripheral blood, obtained on day 0 of AZD1222 vaccination. These receptors were collected from an adult in good health.

This clone has just one count. The rearrangement uses TRBV6-2 or TRBV6-3 and TRBJ1-5; a possible D gene is TRBD1 (5 bases). The CDR3 is 14 residues long. From germline, CDR1 is MNHEY and CDR2 SVGEGT. V was pared by 2 bases and J by 2 bases, with 7 bases between. CDR3 DNA sequence: TGTGCCAGCAGTTACGGGGGGGGCAATCAGCCCCAGCATTTT. Translated, it gives CASSYGGGNQPQHF.

The V call is TRBV13, the J call TRBJ1-2; unclear D gene. Germline CDR1 and CDR2: PRHDT and FYEKMQ (reference sequence). The CDR3 totals 12 residues. The ends were cut back, 4 bases at V and 7 bases at J, with 10 bases in the middle. CDR3 amino acids: CASSSLSVGYTF. In DNA, the CDR3 is TGTGCCAGCAGCTCCTTGAGTGTTGGCTACACCTTC.

Turning to this clone: Other DNA sequences in the sample encode the same CDR3. The chain employs TRBV2 and TRBJ1-2; 9 nucleotides match TRBD1. CDR1 and CDR2 from the germline V gene are SNHLY and FYNNEI. The CDR3 sequence is 13 residues long. V lost 6 bases, J lost 3 bases, and 2 bases stayed unmatched. The CDR3 here is CASRGQGHYGYTF. The CDR3 bases are TGTGCCAGCAGGGGACAGGGACACTATGGCTACACCTTC. The full variable domain, its missing parts supplied by reference TRBV2 and TRBJ1-2, is EPEVTQTPSHQVTQMGQEVILRCVPISNHLYFYWYRQILGQKVEFLVSFYNNEISEKSEIFDDQFSVERPDGSNFTLKIRSTKLEDSAMYFCASRGQGHYGYTFGSGTRLTVV.

The gene calls are TRBV11-3 and TRBJ1-1; no firm D call. The CDR3 totals 12 residues. Germline assignment: CDR1 SGHNT and CDR2 YENEEA. V lost 5 bases and J lost 9, with 13 bases in between. DNA of the CDR3: TGTGCCAGCAGCCTGGCGACGTCTCAAGCTTTCTTT. The encoded protein is CASSLATSQAFF.

The chain is built from TRBV2 and TRBJ2-3; unclear D gene. Trimming cost V 2 bases and J 2 bases, with 2 bases left between them. This CDR3 spans 12 amino acids. Germline CDR1 and CDR2: SNHLY and FYNNEI. This CDR3 reads CASSEYTDTQYF. In nucleotides, the CDR3 is TGTGCCAGCAGTGAATACACAGATACGCAGTATTTT.

This chain joins TRBV5-1 and TRBJ2-1, with D possibly TRBD2 on 6 matching bases. The CDR3 covers 16 residues. The germline V and J ends were trimmed by 0 bases and 0 bases, with 10 bases remaining between them. Germline lookup yields CDR1 SGHRS and CDR2 YFSETQ. CDR3 sequence reads: CASSLGPGSSYNEQFF. The CDR3 DNA is TGCGCCAGCAGCTTGGGACCCGGGAGCTCCTACAATGAGCAGTTCTTC. Full variable domain (remainder filled in from reference TRBV5-1 and TRBJ2-1): KAGVTQTPRYLIKTRGQQVTLSCSPISGHRSVSWYQQTPGQGLQFLFEYFSETQRNKGNFPGRFSGRQFSNSRSEMNVSTLELGDSALYLCASSLGPGSSYNEQFFGPGTRLTVL.

This clone was seen just once. The chain has TRBV11-2 and TRBJ1-3; D is perhaps TRBD1 (5 bases). Trimming shortened V by 5 bases and J by 0 bases, and 14 bases separated the two germline ends. This CDR3 has 16 residues. Germline values: CDR1 SGHAT, CDR2 FQNNGV. CDR3 sequence (DNA): TGTGCCAGCAGCCAGATGCACAGGAGCTCTGGAAACACCATATATTTT. It specifies CASSQMHRSSGNTIYF.

This clone was observed a handful of times. The V gene is TRBV15, the J gene TRBJ1-2, with unresolved D. V was trimmed by 2 bases and J by 4 bases, leaving 5 bases between them. Germline CDR1 and CDR2: LNHNV and YYDKDF (reference sequence). The CDR3 has 12 amino acids. The CDR3 coding sequence is TGTGCCACCAGCAGAAATTCCTATGGCTACACCTTC. Translating it yields CATSRNSYGYTF. Drawing the rest from reference TRBV15 and TRBJ1-2, the complete variable domain is DAMVIQNPRYQVTQFGKPVTLSCSQTLNHNVMYWYQQKSSQAPKLLFHYYDKDFNNEADTPDNFQSRRPNTSFCFLDIRSPGLGDTAMYLCATSRNSYGYTFGSGTRLTVV.

The chain recombines TRBV5-5 with TRBJ2-1; 10 nucleotides match TRBD1. The CDR3 totals 17 residues. Germline V gives CDR1 SGHKS, CDR2 YYEKEE (reference sequence). After removal of 2 bases from V and 2 bases from J, the junction contained 7 bases not matched to a gene. This CDR3 is CASSLAPGTGAYNEQFF. CDR3 nucleotide sequence: TGTGCCAGCAGCTTAGCCCCCGGGACAGGGGCCTACAATGAGCAGTTCTTC.

The chain recombines TRBV28 with TRBJ1-5; 8 positions match TRBD1. The CDR3 runs 15 residues. V trimming: 3 bases; J trimming: 4 bases; junction bases outside the gene matches: 5. CDR1 and CDR2 (germline): MDHEN, SYDVKM. Here the CDR3 DNA reads TGTGCCAGCAGTTTTCAGGGGGCCATGAATCAGCCCCAGCATTTT. This encodes CASSFQGAMNQPQHF.

V usage is TRBV28 and J usage is TRBJ2-1; 9 bases map to TRBD2. The V segment lost 7 bases and the J segment 8 bases; nucleotides outside the gene matches: 9. The CDR3 totals 14 residues. The germline V gene has CDR1 MDHEN and CDR2 SYDVKM. CDR3 nucleotide sequence: TGTGCCAGCACGACGGCGGGAGGGCCGCATGAGCAGTTCTTC. It encodes CASTTAGGPHEQFF.

A few counts support this clone. This chain links TRBV25-1 with TRBJ1-6, with 7 bases that match TRBD1. Germline lookup yields CDR1 MGHDK and CDR2 SYGVNS. V lost 6 bases to trimming and J lost 9 bases; unmatched junction nucleotides: 5. There are 13 residues in the CDR3. The CDR3 protein is CASRDREVSPLHF. The CDR3 DNA reads TGTGCCAGCAGAGACAGGGAGGTTTCACCCCTCCACTTT. Looking up the rest from reference TRBV25-1 and TRBJ1-6 gives the full variable domain: EADIYQTPRYLVIGTGKKITLECSQTMGHDKMYWYQQDPGMELHLIHYSYGVNSTEKGDLSSESTVSRIRTEHFPLTLESARPSHTSQYLCASRDREVSPLHFGNGTRLTVT.

This chain uses TRBV10-3 with TRBJ2-5, with D uncertain. The CDR3 contains 12 residues. Per the germline V gene, CDR1 is ENHRY and CDR2 is SYGVKD. The V end lost 5 bases, the J end lost 4 bases, and 8 bases lay between the germline ends. The CDR3 coding sequence is TGTGCCATCAGTCCAGTCGGAGAGACCCAGTACTTC. Translated, it gives CAISPVGETQYF.

The gene calls are TRBV27 and TRBJ2-7, with unresolved D. Germline values: CDR1 MNHEY, CDR2 SMNVEV (reference sequence). V was pared by 8 bases and J by 7 bases, with 18 bases between. CDR3 length: 13 residues. This CDR3 is CASGNNQRSEQYF. CDR3 bases: TGTGCCAGCGGAAACAATCAACGATCGGAGCAGTACTTC.

A note on this clone: One end of the junction does not line up with germline, which may come from a read error. The V and J genes are TRBV10-3 and TRBJ2-2, with D possibly called TRBD1 or TRBD2 (5 bases each). The CDR3 is 14 amino acids. The germline gives CDR1 ENHRY, CDR2 SYGVKD. The CDR3 spells CAISDGTNSGELFF. As DNA, the CDR3 is TGTGCCATCAGTGACGGGACGAACTCCGGGGAGCTGTTTTTT.

This clone was counted once. The chain uses TRBV3-1 (or the pseudogene TRBV3-2) and TRBJ1-2, with D possibly being TRBD1 (5 bases). The germline gives CDR1 LGHDT, CDR2 YNNKEL (reference sequence). The CDR3 runs to 14 residues. V was pared by 0 bases and J by 7 bases, with 12 bases between. This CDR3 is CASSQDLPGGGYTF. The CDR3 nucleotides are TGTGCCAGCAGCCAAGATCTTCCGGGGGGTGGCTACACCTTC.